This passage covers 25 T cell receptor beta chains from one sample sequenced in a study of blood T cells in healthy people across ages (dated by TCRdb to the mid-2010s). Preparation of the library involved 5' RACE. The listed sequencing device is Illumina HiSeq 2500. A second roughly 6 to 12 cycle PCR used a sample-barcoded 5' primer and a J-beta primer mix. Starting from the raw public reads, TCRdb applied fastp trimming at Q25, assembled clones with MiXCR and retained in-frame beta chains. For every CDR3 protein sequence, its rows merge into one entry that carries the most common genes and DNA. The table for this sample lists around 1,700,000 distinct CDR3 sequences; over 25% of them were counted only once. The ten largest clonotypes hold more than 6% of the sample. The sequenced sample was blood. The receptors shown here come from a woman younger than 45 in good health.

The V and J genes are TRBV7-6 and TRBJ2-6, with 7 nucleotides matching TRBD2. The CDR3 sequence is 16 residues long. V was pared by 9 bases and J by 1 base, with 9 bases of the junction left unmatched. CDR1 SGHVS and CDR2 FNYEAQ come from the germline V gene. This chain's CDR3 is CARPGRRDSGANVLTF. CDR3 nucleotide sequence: TGTGCCAGACCCGGGAGGAGGGATTCTGGGGCCAACGTCCTGACTTTC.

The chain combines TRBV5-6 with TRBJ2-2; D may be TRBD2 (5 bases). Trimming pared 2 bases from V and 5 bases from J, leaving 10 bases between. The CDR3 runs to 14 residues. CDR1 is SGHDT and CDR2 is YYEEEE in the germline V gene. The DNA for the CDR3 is TGTGCCAGCAGCTTACCTAGCCAAACCGGGGAGCTGTTTTTT. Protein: CASSLPSQTGELFF. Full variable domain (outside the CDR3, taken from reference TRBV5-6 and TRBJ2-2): DAGVTQSPTHLIKTRGQQVTLRCSPKSGHDTVSWYQQALGQGPQFIFQYYEEEERQRGNFPDRFSGHQFPNYSSELNVNALLLGDSALYLCASSLPSQTGELFFGEGSRLTVL.

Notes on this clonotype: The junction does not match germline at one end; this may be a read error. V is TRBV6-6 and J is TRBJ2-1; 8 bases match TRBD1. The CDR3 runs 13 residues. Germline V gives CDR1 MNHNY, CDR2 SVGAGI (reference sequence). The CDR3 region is CAGSRQGTNEQFF. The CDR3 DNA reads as TGTGCCGGCAGTCGACAGGGGACCAATGAGCAGTTCTTC.

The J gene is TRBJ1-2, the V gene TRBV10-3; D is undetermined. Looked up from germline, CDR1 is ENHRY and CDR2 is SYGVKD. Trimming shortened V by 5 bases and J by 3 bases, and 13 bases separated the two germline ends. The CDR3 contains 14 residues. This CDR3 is CAISTGNLDYGYTF. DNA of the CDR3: TGTGCCATCAGTACCGGGAACCTGGACTATGGCTACACCTTC.

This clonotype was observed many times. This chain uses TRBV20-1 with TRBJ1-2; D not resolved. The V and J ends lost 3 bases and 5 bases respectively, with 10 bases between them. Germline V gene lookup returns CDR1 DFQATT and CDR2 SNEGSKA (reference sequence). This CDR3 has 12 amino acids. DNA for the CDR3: TGCAGTGCTAGGCGGCCGCGGTATGGCTACACCTTC. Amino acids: CSARRPRYGYTF.

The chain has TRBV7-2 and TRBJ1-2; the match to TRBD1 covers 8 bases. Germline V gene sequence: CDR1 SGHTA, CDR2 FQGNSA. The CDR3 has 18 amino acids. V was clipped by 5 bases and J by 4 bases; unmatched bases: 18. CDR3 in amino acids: CASSPSQWTGPPPYGYTF. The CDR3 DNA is TGTGCCAGCAGCCCCTCTCAGTGGACAGGGCCGCCTCCCTATGGCTACACCTTC.

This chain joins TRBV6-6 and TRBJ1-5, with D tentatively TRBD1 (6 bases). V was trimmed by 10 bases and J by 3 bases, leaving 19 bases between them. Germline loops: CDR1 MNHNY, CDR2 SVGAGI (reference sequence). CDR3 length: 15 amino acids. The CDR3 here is CATQKDGDNNQPQHF. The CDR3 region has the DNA TGTGCCACCCAGAAGGACGGGGACAACAATCAGCCCCAGCATTTT.

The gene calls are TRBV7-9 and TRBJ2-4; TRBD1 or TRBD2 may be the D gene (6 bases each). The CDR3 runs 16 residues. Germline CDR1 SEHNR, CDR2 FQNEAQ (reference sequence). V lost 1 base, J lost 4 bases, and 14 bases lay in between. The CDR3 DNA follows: TGTGCCAGCAGCTTAGTGGGGGGCGGTGTGAAAAACATTCAGTACTTC. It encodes CASSLVGGGVKNIQYF.

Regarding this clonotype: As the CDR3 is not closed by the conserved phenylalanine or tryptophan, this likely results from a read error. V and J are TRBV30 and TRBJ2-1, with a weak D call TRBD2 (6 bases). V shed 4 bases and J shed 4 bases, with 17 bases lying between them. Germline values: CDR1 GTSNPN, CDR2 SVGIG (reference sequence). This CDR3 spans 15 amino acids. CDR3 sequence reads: CAWTIPGTGYNEQFL. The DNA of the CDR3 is TGTGCCTGGACCATCCCCGGGACTGGGTACAATGAGCAGTTCTTA.

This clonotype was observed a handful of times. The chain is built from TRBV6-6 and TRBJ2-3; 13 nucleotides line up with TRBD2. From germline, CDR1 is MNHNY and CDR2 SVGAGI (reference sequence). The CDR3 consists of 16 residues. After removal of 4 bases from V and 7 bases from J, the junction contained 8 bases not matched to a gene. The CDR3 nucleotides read TGTGCCAGCAGTTCAGGACTAGCGGGAGAGTGGAATACGCAGTATTTT. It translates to CASSSGLAGEWNTQYF.

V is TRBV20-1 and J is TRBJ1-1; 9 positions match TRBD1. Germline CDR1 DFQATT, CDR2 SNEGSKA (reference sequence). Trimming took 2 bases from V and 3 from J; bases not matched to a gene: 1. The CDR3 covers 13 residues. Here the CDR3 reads CSARRTGDTEAFF. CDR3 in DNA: TGCAGTGCTAGAAGGACAGGGGACACTGAAGCTTTCTTT.

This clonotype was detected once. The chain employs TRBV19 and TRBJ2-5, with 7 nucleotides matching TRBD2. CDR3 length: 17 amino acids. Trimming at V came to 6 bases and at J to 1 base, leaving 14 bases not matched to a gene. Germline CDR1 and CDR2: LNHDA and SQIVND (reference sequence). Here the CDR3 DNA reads TGTGCCAGTAGGGGGTCCGAGGGTAGCGGGTTCCAAGAGACCCAGTACTTC. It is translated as CASRGSEGSGFQETQYF.

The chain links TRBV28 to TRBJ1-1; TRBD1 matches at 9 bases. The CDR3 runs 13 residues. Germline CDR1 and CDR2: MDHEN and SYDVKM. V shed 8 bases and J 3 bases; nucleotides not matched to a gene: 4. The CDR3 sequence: CASRGDRDTEAFF. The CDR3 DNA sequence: TGTGCCAGCCGGGGGGACAGGGACACTGAAGCTTTCTTT.

The CDR3 DNA sequence: TGTGCCAGCGGGAAGGACTCCCCAGGCAACAATGAGCAGTTCTTC. Translation gives CASGKDSPGNNEQFF. This chain uses TRBV12-3 or TRBV12-4 with TRBJ2-1, with D perhaps TRBD2 (5 bases). The CDR3 has 15 amino acids. With 8 bases removed from V and 5 bases from J, the gap between germline ends came to 19 bases.

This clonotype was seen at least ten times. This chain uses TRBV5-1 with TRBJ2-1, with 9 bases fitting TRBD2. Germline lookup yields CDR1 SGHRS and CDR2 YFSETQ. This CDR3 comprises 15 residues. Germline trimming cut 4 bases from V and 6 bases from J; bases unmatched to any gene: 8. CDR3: CASSPPGLASNEQFF. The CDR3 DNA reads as TGCGCCAGCAGCCCTCCGGGACTAGCAAGCAATGAGCAGTTCTTC.

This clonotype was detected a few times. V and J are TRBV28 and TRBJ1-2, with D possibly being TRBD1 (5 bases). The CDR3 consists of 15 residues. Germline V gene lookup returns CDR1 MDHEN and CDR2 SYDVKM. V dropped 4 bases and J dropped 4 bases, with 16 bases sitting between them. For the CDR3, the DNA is TGTGCCAGCAGTTCACGAGGACGGGACCCCTATGGCTACACCTTC. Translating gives CASSSRGRDPYGYTF.

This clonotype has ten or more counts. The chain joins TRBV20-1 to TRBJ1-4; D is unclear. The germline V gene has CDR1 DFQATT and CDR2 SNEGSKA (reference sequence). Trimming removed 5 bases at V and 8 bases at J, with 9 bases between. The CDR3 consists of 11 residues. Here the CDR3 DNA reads TGCAGTGCTGAGGAGGAGGAAAAACTGTTTTTT. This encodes CSAEEEEKLFF.

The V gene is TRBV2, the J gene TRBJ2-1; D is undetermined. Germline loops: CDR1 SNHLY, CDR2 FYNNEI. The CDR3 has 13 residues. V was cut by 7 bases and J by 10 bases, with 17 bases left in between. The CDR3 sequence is CASTPVSDGEQFF. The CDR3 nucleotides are TGTGCCAGCACTCCAGTTTCGGATGGGGAGCAGTTCTTC. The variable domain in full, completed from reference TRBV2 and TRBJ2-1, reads EPEVTQTPSHQVTQMGQEVILRCVPISNHLYFYWYRQILGQKVEFLVSFYNNEISEKSEIFDDQFSVERPDGSNFTLKIRSTKLEDSAMYFCASTPVSDGEQFFGPGTRLTVL.

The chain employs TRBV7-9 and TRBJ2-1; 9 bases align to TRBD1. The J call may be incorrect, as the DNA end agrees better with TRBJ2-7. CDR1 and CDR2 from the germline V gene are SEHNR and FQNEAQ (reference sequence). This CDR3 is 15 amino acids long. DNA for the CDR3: TGTGCCAGCAGCTCGGACAGGGGCGCCTACAATGAGCAGTACTTC. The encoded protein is CASSSDRGAYNEQYF.

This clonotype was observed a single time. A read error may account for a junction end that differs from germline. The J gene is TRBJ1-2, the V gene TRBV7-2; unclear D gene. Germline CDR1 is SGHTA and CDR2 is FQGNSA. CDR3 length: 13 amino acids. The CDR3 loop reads CASSPGPGDGHTF. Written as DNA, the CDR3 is TGTGCCAGCAGCCCGGGCCCCGGCGATGGCCACACCTTC.

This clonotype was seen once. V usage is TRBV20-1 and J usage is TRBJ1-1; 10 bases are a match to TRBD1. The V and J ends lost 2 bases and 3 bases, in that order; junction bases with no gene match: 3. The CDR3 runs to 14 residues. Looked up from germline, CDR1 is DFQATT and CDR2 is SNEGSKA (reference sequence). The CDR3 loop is CSARIGTGDTEAFF. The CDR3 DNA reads TGCAGTGCTAGAATCGGGACAGGGGACACTGAAGCTTTCTTT.

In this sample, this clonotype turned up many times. The CDR3 reads CSARRIQETQYF. CDR3 DNA sequence: TGCAGTGCTAGGAGAATTCAAGAGACCCAGTACTTC. This chain joins TRBV20-1 and TRBJ2-5; no definite D call. V lost 3 bases to trimming and J lost 2 bases, with 7 bases between them. The germline V gene has CDR1 DFQATT and CDR2 SNEGSKA (reference sequence). CDR3 size: 12 residues.

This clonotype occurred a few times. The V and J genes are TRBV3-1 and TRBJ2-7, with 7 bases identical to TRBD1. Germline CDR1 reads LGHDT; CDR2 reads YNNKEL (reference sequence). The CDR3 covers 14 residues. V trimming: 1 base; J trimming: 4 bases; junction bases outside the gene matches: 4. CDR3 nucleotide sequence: TGTGCCAGCAGCCAAGCTAGGGACAGATACGAGCAGTACTTC. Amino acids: CASSQARDRYEQYF.

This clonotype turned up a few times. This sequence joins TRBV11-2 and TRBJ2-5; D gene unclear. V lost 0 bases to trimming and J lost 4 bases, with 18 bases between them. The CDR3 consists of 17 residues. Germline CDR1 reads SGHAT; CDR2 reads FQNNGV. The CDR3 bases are TGTGCCAGCAGCTTAGATACGTCTGGGATCGGACGAGAGACCCAGTACTTC. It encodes CASSLDTSGIGRETQYF.

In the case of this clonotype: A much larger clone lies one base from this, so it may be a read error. The DNA for the CDR3 is TGTGCCAGCAGCGTTCAGGACTCTTTAGATACGCAGTATTTT. Translating gives CASSVQDSLDTQYF. V gene TRBV9 combines with J gene TRBJ2-3; possibly TRBD2 for D (5 bases). Germline V gene data show CDR1 as SGDLS and CDR2 as YYNGEE. V gave up 2 bases and J gave up 5 bases, with 12 bases separating them. The CDR3 sequence is 14 residues long.